The next 16 T cell receptor beta chains were all read from a single sample in a study of blood T cells in healthy people across ages. Together with a sample-barcoded 5' primer, a J-beta primer mix was included in a second PCR lasting about 7 to 11 cycles. TCRdb ran MiXCR on the 5' RACE reads and lists one entry per CDR3 protein. The sample includes roughly 500,000 distinct CDR3 sequences, approximately 30% of them seen just once. Sequencing was done on a sample of blood. Receptors originate from an older woman in good health.

As to this clonotype: An end of the junction differs from the germline gene, which may be a read error. The chain has TRBV2 and TRBJ2-1, with 7 bases matching TRBD2. This CDR3 region has 16 residues. Germline lookup yields CDR1 SNHLY and CDR2 FYNNEI. The CDR3 DNA is TGTGTCAGCAGTACCCGACTAGCAGTCTCCTACAATGAGCAGTTCTTC. It yields the protein CVSSTRLAVSYNEQFF.

V and J are TRBV4-2 and TRBJ2-5; no firm D call. V gave up 4 bases and J gave up 3 bases, with 15 bases separating them. This CDR3 is 15 amino acids long. Germline CDR1 LGHNA, CDR2 YNFKEQ. The CDR3 bases are TGTGCCAGCAGCCGGGTTTTGGGCGGAGAAGAGACCCAGTACTTC. Amino acids: CASSRVLGGEETQYF.

CDR3 in amino acids: CASSYSLGQLYGGELFF. The CDR3 nucleotides are TGCGCCAGCAGCTACTCCCTAGGGCAGTTGTACGGCGGGGAGCTGTTTTTT. The chain uses TRBV5-1 and TRBJ2-2; no definite D call. V lost 3 bases and J 7 bases, leaving 22 bases between the germline ends. Germline values: CDR1 SGHRS, CDR2 YFSETQ. The CDR3 is made up of 17 amino acids.

The genes are TRBV21-1 and TRBJ2-5; TRBD1, the table's D call, lacks a check against the DNA. TRBV21-1 is reported as a pseudogene. The CDR3 is made up of 17 amino acids. The CDR3 loop is CASSKALSQGYQETQYF. The DNA of the CDR3 is TGTGCCAGCAGCAAAGCGCTTTCACAGGGGTACCAAGAGACCCAGTACTTC.

The chain employs TRBV30 and TRBJ2-5; no firm D call. Trimming shortened V by 2 bases and J by 5 bases, and 6 bases separated the two germline ends. The germline CDR1 and CDR2 sequences are GTSNPN and SVGIG (reference sequence). The CDR3 extends over 11 amino acids. For the CDR3, the DNA is TGTGCCTGGAGTCTGGCGGAGACCCAGTACTTC. Its translation is CAWSLAETQYF.

The V gene is TRBV20-1, the J gene TRBJ1-6, with D possibly TRBD1 on 6 matching bases. V lost 4 bases to trimming and J lost 0 bases, with 16 bases between them. Germline lookup yields CDR1 DFQATT and CDR2 SNEGSKA (reference sequence). The CDR3 sequence is 17 residues long. CDR3 nucleotide sequence: TGCAGTGCTAAGGACAGAATCCTGAGCTCCTATAATTCACCCCTCCACTTT. This encodes CSAKDRILSSYNSPLHF.

The V and J genes are TRBV7-8 and TRBJ2-7; D not certain. Germline values: CDR1 SGHVS, CDR2 FQNEAQ. V lost 5 bases and J lost 0, with 11 bases in between. The CDR3 sequence is 14 residues long. The CDR3 sequence is CASSVSEISYEQYF. The CDR3 bases are TGTGCCAGCAGCGTAAGTGAGATCTCCTACGAGCAGTACTTC.

V gene TRBV27 combines with J gene TRBJ1-5; D is ambiguous. CDR1 and CDR2 from the germline V gene are MNHEY and SMNVEV (reference sequence). Trimming removed 9 bases at V and 1 base at J, with 13 bases between. The CDR3 has 14 amino acids. CDR3: CARRYTGSNQPQHF. In DNA, the CDR3 is TGTGCCAGGAGATATACGGGCAGCAATCAGCCCCAGCATTTT.

The chain is built from TRBV5-5 and TRBJ2-5; the match to TRBD2 covers 8 bases. This CDR3 contains 13 residues. Losses at the gene ends were 4 bases for V and 4 bases for J; bases not matched to a gene: 3. The germline gives CDR1 SGHKS, CDR2 YYEKEE (reference sequence). The CDR3, as DNA: TGTGCCAGCAGCAGGACTAGCACAGAGACCCAGTACTTC. It is translated as CASSRTSTETQYF.

This clonotype came up once. The junction departs from the called germline gene at one end, perhaps through a read error. The V call is TRBV7-9, the J call TRBJ2-1; TRBD1 aligns across 11 bases. Germline CDR1 and CDR2: SEHNR and FQNEAQ (reference sequence). The CDR3 loop spans 14 amino acids. CDR3 coding DNA: TGTGCCAGCAGCCGGGACAGGGGGTTTAATGAGCAGCTCTTC. Translation gives CASSRDRGFNEQLF.

The V and J genes are TRBV6-1 and TRBJ1-2; D not certain. Germline V gives CDR1 MNHNS, CDR2 SASEGT. Deletions cut 1 base from V and 3 bases from J, with 6 bases between. CDR3 length equals 13 residues. CDR3 nucleotide sequence: TGTGCCAGCAGTGAAGGGGGATACTATGGCTACACCTTC. Its translation: CASSEGGYYGYTF.

The CDR3: CASSFQLTGVRGEQYF. The DNA for the CDR3 is TGTGCCAGCAGCTTTCAACTAACCGGCGTGAGGGGGGAGCAGTACTTC. This chain connects TRBV7-2 to TRBJ2-7; D is perhaps TRBD1 (6 bases). The length of the CDR3 is 16 residues. V lost 3 bases and J lost 7, with 22 bases in between. Germline V lookup: CDR1 SGHTA, CDR2 FQGNSA.

V is TRBV12-3 or TRBV12-4 and J is TRBJ2-2; tentatively, D is TRBD1 or TRBD2 (6 bases each). The V end lost 6 bases, the J end lost 0 bases, and 14 bases lay between the germline ends. This CDR3 spans 16 amino acids. The CDR3 DNA is TGTGCCAGCAGGGTCGGGAGACAGGCGAACACCGGGGAGCTGTTTTTT. Translation: CASRVGRQANTGELFF.

This clonotype showed up just a few times. This rearrangement joins TRBV10-3 to TRBJ1-4; no clear D gene. With 10 bases removed from V and 8 bases from J, the gap between germline ends came to 17 bases. This CDR3 comprises 13 residues. Germline-derived CDR1 and CDR2 are ENHRY and SYGVKD. CDR3 amino acids: CATTAGMEEKLFF. In DNA, the CDR3 is TGTGCCACCACGGCGGGGATGGAGGAAAAACTGTTTTTT.

V and J are TRBV20-1 and TRBJ1-5, with 7 bases identical to TRBD1. The V segment lost 4 bases and the J segment 3 bases; nucleotides outside the gene matches: 6. This CDR3 is built from 14 residues. Looked up from germline, CDR1 is DFQATT and CDR2 is SNEGSKA (reference sequence). In DNA, the CDR3 is TGCAGTGCTACCGACAGGGAGACCAATCAGCCCCAGCATTTT. It codes for CSATDRETNQPQHF.

This clonotype was observed a handful of times. The chain couples TRBV3-1 to TRBJ1-1, with no clear D. Germline lookup yields CDR1 LGHDT and CDR2 YNNKEL (reference sequence). V gave up 1 base and J gave up 1 base, with 7 bases separating them. The CDR3 is 14 amino acids. The DNA for the CDR3 is TGTGCCAGCAGCCAAGGGCAGAAGAACACTGAAGCTTTCTTT. Translation: CASSQGQKNTEAFF.